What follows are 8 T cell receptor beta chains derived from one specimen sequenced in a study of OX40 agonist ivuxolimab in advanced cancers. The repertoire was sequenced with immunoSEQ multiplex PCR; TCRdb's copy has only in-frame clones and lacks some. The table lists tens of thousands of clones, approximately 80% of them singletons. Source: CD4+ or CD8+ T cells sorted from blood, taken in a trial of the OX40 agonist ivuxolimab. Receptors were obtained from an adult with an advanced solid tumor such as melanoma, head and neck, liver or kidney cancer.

CDR3 nucleotide sequence: TGTGCCAGCAGCTTAGCGTTGTCCTATAACACCGGGGAGCTGTTTTTT. Its protein is CASSLALSYNTGELFF. The chain joins TRBV7-8 to TRBJ2-2; D unclear. This CDR3 has 16 amino acids. With 0 bases removed from V and 2 bases from J, the gap between germline ends came to 10 bases. Germline V gene sequence: CDR1 SGHVS, CDR2 FQNEAQ.

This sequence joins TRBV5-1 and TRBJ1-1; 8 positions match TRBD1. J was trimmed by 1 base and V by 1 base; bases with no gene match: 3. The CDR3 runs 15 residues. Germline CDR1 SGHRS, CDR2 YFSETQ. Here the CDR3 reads CASSLTGTGNTEAFF. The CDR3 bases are TGCGCCAGCAGCTTGACCGGGACAGGGAACACTGAAGCTTTCTTT.

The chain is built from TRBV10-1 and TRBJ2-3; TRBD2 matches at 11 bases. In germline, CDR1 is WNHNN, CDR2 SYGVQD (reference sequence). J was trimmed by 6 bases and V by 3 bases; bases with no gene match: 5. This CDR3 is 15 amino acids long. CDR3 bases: TGCGCCAGCAGTGAAGGACTAGCGGGCGGGGATACGCAGTATTTT. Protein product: CASSEGLAGGDTQYF.

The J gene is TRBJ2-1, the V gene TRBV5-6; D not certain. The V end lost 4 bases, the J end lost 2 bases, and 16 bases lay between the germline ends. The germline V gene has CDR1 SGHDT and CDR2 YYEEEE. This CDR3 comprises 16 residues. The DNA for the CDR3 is TGTGCCAGCAGCCTCCCATATGGGATCCCCTACAATGAGCAGTTCTTC. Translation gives CASSLPYGIPYNEQFF. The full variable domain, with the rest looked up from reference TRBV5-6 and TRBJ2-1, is DAGVTQSPTHLIKTRGQQVTLRCSPKSGHDTVSWYQQALGQGPQFIFQYYEEEERQRGNFPDRFSGHQFPNYSSELNVNALLLGDSALYLCASSLPYGIPYNEQFFGPGTRLTVL.

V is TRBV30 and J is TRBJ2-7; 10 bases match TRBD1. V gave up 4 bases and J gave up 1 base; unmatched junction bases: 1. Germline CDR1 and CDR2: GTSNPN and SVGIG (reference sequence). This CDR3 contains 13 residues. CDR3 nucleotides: TGTGCCTGGATGGGACAGGGGTCCTACGAGCAGTACTTC. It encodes CAWMGQGSYEQYF.

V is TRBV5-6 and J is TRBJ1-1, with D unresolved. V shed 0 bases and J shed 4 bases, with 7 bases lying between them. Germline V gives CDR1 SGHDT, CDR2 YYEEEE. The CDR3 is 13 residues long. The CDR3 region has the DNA TGTGCCAGCAGCTTGGGACTCAGCACTGAAGCTTTCTTT. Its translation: CASSLGLSTEAFF.

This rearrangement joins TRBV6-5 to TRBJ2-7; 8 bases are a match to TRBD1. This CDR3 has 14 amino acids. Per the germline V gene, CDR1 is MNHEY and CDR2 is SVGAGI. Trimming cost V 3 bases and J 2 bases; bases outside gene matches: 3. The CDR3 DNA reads TGTGCCAGCAGTTATTTGGACAGGGCCTACGAGCAGTACTTC. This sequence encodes CASSYLDRAYEQYF.

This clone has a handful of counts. CDR3 coding DNA: TGTGCCAGCAGCCCGGGACCAAACTCCTACGAGCAGTACTTC. This encodes CASSPGPNSYEQYF. The rearrangement uses TRBV7-6 and TRBJ2-7; perhaps D is TRBD1 or TRBD2 (5 bases each). The CDR3 totals 14 residues. Per the germline V gene, CDR1 is SGHVS and CDR2 is FNYEAQ. The V and J ends lost 5 bases and 0 bases respectively, with 11 bases between them.